This T cell receptor (beta chain) is drawn from a study of cytomegalovirus exposure and HLA in healthy donors. Findings and limits, study-wide: In vitro data verified a few CMV-associated chains as specific for CMV antigens. Overall, about 160 TCR beta chains were annotated as cytomegalovirus-associated. Most TCR sequences were seen very rarely across donors, but some public TCRs occurred in many.

Details on this clone: Antigen specificity is unknown.

CDR1 SEHNR and CDR2 FQNEAQ come from the germline V gene (reference sequence). The CDR3 spans 14 residues. The ends were cut back, 5 bases at V and 7 bases at J, with 15 bases in the middle. The 120-subject validation cohort, separate from the approximately 670-subject first cohort, included the donors. Produced via immunoSEQ multiplex PCR; TCRdb's table is partial and in-frame only. The table shows tens of thousands of clones, with around 90% occurring only once. The sequenced sample consisted of PBMCs. The chain links TRBV7-9 to TRBJ1-5; tentative D call: TRBD1 (6 bases). This sequence was found in a woman aged 30 to 39 in good health and CMV-seronegative. The DNA for the CDR3 is TGTGCCAGCAGCCTAGACGCGGGGGCCCAGCCCCAGCATTTT. It yields the protein CASSLDAGAQPQHF.